The 27 T cell receptor beta chains reported below all come from one sample, sequenced in a study of shared clonotypes between healthy human individuals. Sequencing used immunoSEQ multiplex PCR; TCRdb keeps in-frame clones, though not all of them. The sample gives about 700,000 clones, approximately 79% of which show up once; about 1.7% is in the top ten. Material for sequencing was memory CD4+ T cells sorted from blood. Subset: CD45RA-negative fraction. All receptors derive from a woman aged 25 to 39 in good health.

V gene TRBV2 combines with J gene TRBJ2-1, with 10 bases aligning to TRBD2. The length of the CDR3 is 16 residues. Germline CDR1 is SNHLY and CDR2 is FYNNEI. Trimming removed 6 bases from V and 8 bases from J; junction bases left unmatched: 13. For the CDR3, the DNA is TGTGCCAGCAGCCTCGCCGGGACTAGCGAGAGGGATGAGCAGTTCTTC. This encodes CASSLAGTSERDEQFF.

This clone was counted a single time. The chain joins TRBV11-1 to TRBJ2-5; D gene uncertain. CDR1 SGHAT and CDR2 FQDESV come from the germline V gene (reference sequence). The CDR3 totals 12 residues. V was pared by 1 base and J by 0 bases, with 0 bases between. The CDR3 bases are TGTGCCAGCAGCTTAGACCAAGAGACCCAGTACTTC. Translating it yields CASSLDQETQYF.

This clone was seen repeatedly, ten times or more. This chain uses TRBV7-2 with TRBJ1-4; D is uncertain. Germline CDR1 and CDR2: SGHTA and FQGNSA. Deletions cut 3 bases from V and 7 bases from J, with 12 bases between. This CDR3 is built from 14 residues. The CDR3 region is CASSFIRGGEKLFF. CDR3 in DNA: TGTGCCAGCAGCTTTATTCGAGGTGGTGAAAAACTGTTTTTT.

The chain is built from TRBV5-4 and TRBJ2-6; 9 nucleotides agree with TRBD1. Germline CDR1 and CDR2: SGHNT and YYREEE (reference sequence). This CDR3 has 16 residues. V shed 3 bases, J shed 2 bases, and the junction held 3 bases outside the gene matches. The CDR3 DNA is TGTGCCAGCAGCTCAACAGGGGGCGCTGGGGCCAACGTCCTGACTTTC. Translating it yields CASSSTGGAGANVLTF.

The chain links TRBV5-1 to TRBJ1-4; 9 nucleotides agree with TRBD1. Germline-derived CDR1 and CDR2 are SGHRS and YFSETQ. The CDR3 runs to 15 residues. The V gene end was trimmed by 4 bases and the J gene end by 8 bases; junction bases not matched to a gene: 9. CDR3 loop: CASSPQPGQGEKLFF. DNA for the CDR3: TGCGCCAGCAGCCCACAACCGGGACAGGGCGAAAAACTGTTTTTT.

The chain combines TRBV10-3 with TRBJ2-7; the match to TRBD2 covers 7 bases. Germline CDR1 reads ENHRY; CDR2 reads SYGVKD. The V and J ends lost 6 bases and 7 bases, in that order; junction bases with no gene match: 12. The CDR3 spans 14 residues. The CDR3 DNA reads TGTGCCATCAGCCCGGGAGGAGGCTCTGGGGAGCAGTACTTC. It codes for CAISPGGGSGEQYF.

The chain couples TRBV23-1 to TRBJ2-7, with D perhaps matching TRBD1 (6 bases). TRBV23-1 is labeled an ORF, and its function is uncertain. The length of the CDR3 is 15 residues. Trimming cost V 0 bases and J 1 base, with 10 bases left between them. CDR3 sequence: CASSQSEDSSYEQYF. The CDR3 coding sequence is TGCGCCAGCAGTCAATCGGAGGACAGTTCCTACGAGCAGTACTTC.

This chain links TRBV11-3 with TRBJ2-5; 10 bases align to TRBD2. CDR1 and CDR2 from the germline V gene are SGHNT and YENEEA. J gave up 1 base and V 4 bases, and 3 bases lay outside the gene matches. The CDR3 runs 15 residues. This CDR3 reads CASSSRTSGQETQYF. CDR3 DNA sequence: TGTGCCAGCAGCTCAAGGACTAGCGGCCAAGAGACCCAGTACTTC.

The chain is built from TRBV29-1 and TRBJ1-1; D uncertain. Germline CDR1 and CDR2: SQVTM and ANQGSEA. The CDR3 runs to 14 residues. The V end lost 7 bases, the J end lost 1 base, and 16 bases lay between the germline ends. The CDR3 protein is CSAHPPQRNTEAFF. DNA of the CDR3: TGCAGCGCACACCCGCCCCAGCGGAACACTGAAGCTTTCTTT. The entire variable domain, with the rest obtained from reference TRBV29-1 and TRBJ1-1, is as follows: SAVISQKPSRDICQRGTSLTIQCQVDSQVTMMFWYRQQPGQSLTLIATANQGSEATYESGFVIDKFPISRPNLTFSTLTVSNMSPEDSSIYLCSAHPPQRNTEAFFGQGTRLTVV.

The chain carries TRBV7-9 and TRBJ2-5, with 10 positions matching TRBD2. Trimming removed 1 base from V and 2 bases from J; junction bases left unmatched: 7. Germline-derived CDR1 and CDR2 are SEHNR and FQNEAQ (reference sequence). The CDR3 covers 17 residues. This CDR3 is CASSLGRLAGPQETQYF. Here the CDR3 DNA reads TGTGCCAGCAGCTTAGGTAGACTAGCGGGCCCTCAAGAGACCCAGTACTTC.

This sequence joins TRBV18 and TRBJ2-7, with D possibly matching TRBD2 (6 bases). Trimming took 1 base from V and 6 from J, leaving 16 bases between them. The CDR3 consists of 15 residues. Germline-derived CDR1 and CDR2 are KGHSH and LQKENI. The CDR3 DNA sequence: TGTGCCAGCTCACCACAAAGGGACGGGAGTGGCGAGCAGTACTTC. Its protein product is CASSPQRDGSGEQYF.

This clone was picked up one time. The V call is TRBV7-3, the J call TRBJ2-1; D might be TRBD1 or TRBD2, each matching 5 bases. The V gene's germline CDR1 is SGHTA and CDR2 FQGTGA. Trimming stripped 4 bases from V and 5 bases from J, with 15 bases between. The CDR3 consists of 15 residues. The CDR3 protein is CASSSYGTSHNEQFF. Here the CDR3 DNA reads TGTGCCAGCAGCTCATACGGGACCTCACACAATGAGCAGTTCTTC. Drawing the rest from reference TRBV7-3 and TRBJ2-1, the complete variable domain is GAGVSQTPSNKVTEKGKYVELRCDPISGHTALYWYRQSLGQGPEFLIYFQGTGAADDSGLPNDRFFAVRPEGSVSTLKIQRTERGDSAVYLCASSSYGTSHNEQFFGPGTRLTVL.

This CDR3 is CASSTRADNTEAFF. In DNA form, the CDR3 reads TGTGCCAGCAGTACCAGAGCAGATAACACTGAAGCTTTCTTT. The gene calls are TRBV6-6 and TRBJ1-1; D not resolved. This CDR3 region has 14 residues. Trimming removed 5 bases at V and 2 bases at J, with 12 bases between. Germline V gives CDR1 MNHNY, CDR2 SVGAGI (reference sequence).

This clone was recorded a few times. The J gene is TRBJ2-2, the V gene TRBV7-2, with D maybe TRBD1 (5 bases). This CDR3 region has 17 residues. The germline CDR1 and CDR2 sequences are SGHTA and FQGNSA. The ends were cut back, 2 bases at V and 6 bases at J, with 19 bases in the middle. The CDR3 DNA is TGTGCCAGCAGCTTACACAGTAGTCGGGCAGGGTCCGGGGAGCTGTTTTTT. As protein: CASSLHSSRAGSGELFF.

J is TRBJ1-1 and V is TRBV7-9, with D maybe TRBD1 (5 bases). V shed 2 bases and J shed 5 bases, with 12 bases lying between them. Germline-derived CDR1 and CDR2 are SEHNR and FQNEAQ (reference sequence). This CDR3 is built from 14 residues. CDR3 amino acids: CASSLLQETTEAFF. CDR3 coding DNA: TGTGCCAGCAGCTTACTACAGGAGACAACTGAAGCTTTCTTT.

This chain connects TRBV30 to TRBJ2-7; perhaps D is TRBD1 or TRBD2 (5 bases each). This CDR3 is built from 13 residues. Germline V CDR1 and CDR2: GTSNPN, SVGIG (reference sequence). Trimming took off 0 bases at V and 12 bases at J, with 18 bases between the two ends. CDR3 coding DNA: TGTGCCTGGAGTGTACTTCTATGGGGGTCGCGGTACTTC. Amino acids: CAWSVLLWGSRYF.

The chain is built from TRBV7-8 and TRBJ2-3, with TRBD1 matching over 11 bases. J lost 3 bases, V lost 5 bases, and 7 bases had no gene match. Germline CDR1 reads SGHVS; CDR2 reads FQNEAQ. CDR3 length: 16 residues. Written as DNA, the CDR3 is TGTGCCAGCAGCAGAACGGGACAGGGGGGAACAGATACGCAGTATTTT. Amino acid sequence: CASSRTGQGGTDTQYF.

The V and J genes are TRBV5-1 and TRBJ1-5, with TRBD1 identical over 9 bases. Germline values: CDR1 SGHRS, CDR2 YFSETQ. The CDR3 is made up of 15 amino acids. V lost 3 bases and J lost 4; bases outside the gene matches: 5. CDR3: CASSWTGVGNQPQHF. The CDR3 DNA sequence: TGCGCCAGCAGCTGGACAGGGGTGGGAAATCAGCCCCAGCATTTT.

This rearrangement joins TRBV25-1 to TRBJ1-5, with 7 positions matching TRBD1. The CDR3 spans 16 residues. J was trimmed by 7 bases and V by 1 base; bases with no gene match: 10. Germline CDR1 reads MGHDK; CDR2 reads SYGVNS. The CDR3 loop is CASSECEEGARQPQHF. CDR3 DNA sequence: TGTGCCAGCAGTGAATGTGAGGAGGGGGCACGACAGCCCCAGCATTTT.

Regarding this clone: Relative to the germline gene, one junction end is altered; a read error may explain this. The rearrangement uses TRBV19 and TRBJ1-5, with a weak D call TRBD1 (6 bases). The CDR3 has 17 amino acids. Per the germline V gene, CDR1 is LNHDA and CDR2 is SQIVND (reference sequence). The CDR3 loop is CASSRRNMRQANQSQHF. The DNA for the CDR3 is TGTGCCAGTAGTAGGCGGAACATGAGACAGGCCAATCAGTCCCAGCATTTT.

V and J are TRBV5-1 and TRBJ2-7; D unclear. The CDR3 sequence is 15 residues long. Trimming stripped 3 bases from V and 0 bases from J, with 13 bases between. Germline V gene sequence: CDR1 SGHRS, CDR2 YFSETQ. The DNA of the CDR3 is TGCGCCAGCAGCTCTGGCGACACGTACTCCTACGAGCAGTACTTC. The encoded protein is CASSSGDTYSYEQYF. Full variable domain (remainder filled in from reference TRBV5-1 and TRBJ2-7): KAGVTQTPRYLIKTRGQQVTLSCSPISGHRSVSWYQQTPGQGLQFLFEYFSETQRNKGNFPGRFSGRQFSNSRSEMNVSTLELGDSALYLCASSSGDTYSYEQYFGPGTRLTVT.

This clone was picked up a small number of times. V usage is TRBV5-1 and J usage is TRBJ1-3, with a weak D call TRBD1 (5 bases). Trimming took 4 bases from V and 0 from J, leaving 23 bases between them. The CDR3 sequence is 19 residues long. Germline CDR1 reads SGHRS; CDR2 reads YFSETQ. Here the CDR3 reads CASSRQTGGEIGSGNTIYF. The CDR3 DNA follows: TGCGCCAGCAGCCGACAGACGGGAGGGGAGATTGGCTCTGGAAACACCATATATTTT.

As to this clone: A read error may account for a junction end that differs from germline. The genes are TRBV6-1 and TRBJ2-5, with D unclear. There are 14 residues in the CDR3. CDR1 is MNHNS, CDR2 SASEGT, per germline. The CDR3 sequence is CASREVVQVGTQYF. The CDR3 region has the DNA TGTGCCAGCAGGGAAGTAGTTCAAGTTGGGACCCAGTACTTC.

This chain links TRBV5-1 with TRBJ1-4; TRBD1 agrees at 7 bases. This CDR3 has 15 amino acids. Germline lookup yields CDR1 SGHRS and CDR2 YFSETQ. V dropped 0 bases and J dropped 4; count of bases not matched to a gene: 3. The DNA of the CDR3 is TGCGCCAGCAGCTTGGGGGACAGCCTTAATGAAAAACTGTTTTTT. Translating it yields CASSLGDSLNEKLFF.

The chain combines TRBV25-1 with TRBJ2-1, with 7 bases that match TRBD1. The length of the CDR3 is 16 residues. V lost 7 bases, J lost 8 bases, and 17 bases stayed unmatched. The germline V gene encodes CDR1 MGHDK and CDR2 SYGVNS. DNA of the CDR3: TGTGCCAGCACAGACCCTCGGGGACAGAGCAGGTATGAGCAGTTCTTC. Amino acids: CASTDPRGQSRYEQFF.

The J gene is TRBJ2-1, the V gene TRBV7-9; D is perhaps TRBD1 (5 bases). CDR3 length: 13 amino acids. V was clipped by 6 bases and J by 6 bases, with 12 bases between them. Germline CDR1 reads SEHNR; CDR2 reads FQNEAQ (reference sequence). CDR3 nucleotide sequence: TGTGCCAGCAGGACTGGAAGGGGCAATGAGCAGTTCTTC. Translation gives CASRTGRGNEQFF.

Comment on this clone: The same CDR3 is also encoded by other DNA sequences in this sample. V and J are TRBV7-2 and TRBJ2-7, with 10 bases aligning to TRBD2. CDR1 is SGHTA, CDR2 FQGNSA, per germline. CDR3 length equals 16 residues. The J segment lost 0 bases and the V segment lost 4 bases, leaving 6 bases of the junction unmatched. The CDR3 nucleotides read TGTGCCAGCAGCTCTTCTAGCGGGGGAAGCTCCTACGAGCAGTACTTC. Protein sequence: CASSSSSGGSSYEQYF.